The entry that follows covers one T cell receptor beta chain sequence. The specificity of this receptor is unknown. Base quality data are lacking; no much larger clone is found one base away. The sample is drawn from a study of blood T cell repertoires in COVID-19 (dated by TCRdb to the early 2020s). For context, the study as a whole: Collaborator samples came from the United States, Italy and Spain and covered acute and convalescent phases of COVID-19. Subjects who had been exposed to COVID-19, were actively infected with it, or had recovered from it provided the deeply sampled blood TCRbeta repertoires that made up the dataset. Nearly every sample came with metadata listing a de-identified subject ID, COVID-19 status, age in years and sex. The prospective study material was composed of cDNA or gDNA derived from T cells, B-cell-depleted T cells, or PBMCs. Where available, HLA class I and class II types were taken from metadata supplied by the sample provider and were not determined by assay-based typing. Samples were obtained from the ongoing ImmuneRACE study (first 160 participants) and from roughly 1,300 subjects provided by 6 global collaborators. A freely available public database, intended as a resource for researchers studying the immune response to SARS-CoV-2, is where the repertoires were released.

Study-wide findings and limitations: The amount of clinical and demographic metadata varied by source and participant and was provided uncurated.

TCRbeta CDR3 regions were amplified from genomic DNA by means of the immunoSEQ Assay, a bias-controlled multiplex PCR. In the authors' own workflow: The number of nucleated cells in each sample was estimated from the amplification of reference gene primers within the assay. To quantify the absolute abundance of each unique TCRbeta CDR3 rearrangement, sequence reads were collapsed and filtered. For each sample, productive Simpson clonality was calculated by taking the square root of Simpson's diversity index across productive rearrangements. TCRdb stores this immuneACCESS table with in-frame sequences only. Part of the clones is absent; in the studies checked, under half of the shortfall reflects unresolved V genes, and no reason is known for the rest. V, J and clone size reflect that table, while D and trimming were determined from the DNA. The sample table lists over 200,000 clones, 89% of them with a count of one. Together, the top ten hold roughly 6% of the sample.

V has 1 base trimmed and J has 8 bases trimmed; junction bases matching no gene number 5. The CDR3 starts with the cysteine, ends with the phenylalanine, and has 15 residues. Only the CDR3 region is kept as DNA, spanning 45 bases read in frame from base 1. Via the germline V gene (reference sequence), CDR1 is LNHDA and CDR2 SQIVND. Another Seattle source contributed samples from volunteer blood donors who had recovered from COVID-19. Whole blood was collected in K2EDTA tubes by collaborating institutions according to the institutions' own protocols. For TCRbeta analysis, collaborator samples were shipped as frozen whole blood, as isolated PBMCs, or as DNA extracted from either sample type.

The receptor chain draws on TRBV19 and TRBJ1-6; TRBD1 fits 7 bases in the junction. This clonotype was sampled from a man in his sixties who had recovered from COVID-19. The sequencing sample was made of peripheral blood. The CDR3 is CASSIGGDRDSPLHF. At the DNA level, the sequence is TGTGCCAGTAGTATAGGAGGAGACAGGGATTCACCCCTCCACTTT.